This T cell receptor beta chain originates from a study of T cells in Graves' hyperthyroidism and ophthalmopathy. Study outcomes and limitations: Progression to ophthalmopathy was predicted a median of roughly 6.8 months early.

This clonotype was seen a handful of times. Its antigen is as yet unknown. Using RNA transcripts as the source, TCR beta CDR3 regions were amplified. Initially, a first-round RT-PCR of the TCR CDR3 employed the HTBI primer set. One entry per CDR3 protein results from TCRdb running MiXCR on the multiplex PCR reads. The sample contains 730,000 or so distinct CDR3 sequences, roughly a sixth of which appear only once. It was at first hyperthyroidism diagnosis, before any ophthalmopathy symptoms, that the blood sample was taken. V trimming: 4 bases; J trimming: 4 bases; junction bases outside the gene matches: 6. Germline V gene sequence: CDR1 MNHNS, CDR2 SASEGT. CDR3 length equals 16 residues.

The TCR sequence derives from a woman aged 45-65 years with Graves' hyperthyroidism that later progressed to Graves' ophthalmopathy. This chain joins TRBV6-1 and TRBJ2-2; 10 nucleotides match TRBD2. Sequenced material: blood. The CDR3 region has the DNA TGTGCCAGCAGTGGGCCTAGCGGGGGCTCCACCGGGGAGCTGTTTTTT. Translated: CASSGPSGGSTGELFF.